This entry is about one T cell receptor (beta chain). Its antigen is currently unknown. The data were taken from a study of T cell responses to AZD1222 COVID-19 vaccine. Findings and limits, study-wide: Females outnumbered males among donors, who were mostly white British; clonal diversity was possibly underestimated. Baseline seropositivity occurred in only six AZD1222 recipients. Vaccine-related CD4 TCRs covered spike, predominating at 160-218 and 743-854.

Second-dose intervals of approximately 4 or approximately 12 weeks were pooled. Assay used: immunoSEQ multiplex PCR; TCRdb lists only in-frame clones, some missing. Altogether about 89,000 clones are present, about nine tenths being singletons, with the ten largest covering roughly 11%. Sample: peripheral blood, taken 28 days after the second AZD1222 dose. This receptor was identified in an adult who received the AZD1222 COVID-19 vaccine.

The CDR3 DNA reads as TGTGCCAGCCTATACCAGGGGGCGCCGGGCGGCTACACCTTC. Translated, it gives CASLYQGAPGGYTF. The chain links TRBV28 to TRBJ1-2; 8 positions agree with TRBD1. Germline V gives CDR1 MDHEN, CDR2 SYDVKM. CDR3 length: 14 residues. V shed 8 bases, J shed 8 bases, and the junction held 13 bases outside the gene matches.